The source of this TCR beta chain is a study of regulatory T cells in long-lasting Graves disease. About the research overall: Positivity for TSH receptor antibodies plus over 5 years of antithyroid drugs meant persistent Graves' disease.

Sequencing libraries for TCR beta were prepared with iRepertoire HTBI primers and Arm-PCR of CDR3 regions. MiXCR was run by TCRdb on the multiplex PCR reads, yielding one entry per CDR3 protein. Of some 330,000 distinct CDR3 sequences listed, roughly 25% are singletons. Germline V lookup: CDR1 SQVTM, CDR2 ANQGSEA. Trimming cost V 5 bases and J 1 base, with 9 bases left between them. This CDR3 contains 12 residues. Regarding time point: persistent/refractory GD, antithyroid drugs over 5 years with positive TRAb. Construction of the TCR library relied on RNA isolated from PBMCs. The clonotype originates from a woman aged 35 to 49 with Graves disease. The starting material was peripheral blood mononuclear cells (PBMCs), obtained when the disease was refractory, from a patient treated with antithyroid drugs. V gene TRBV29-1 combines with J gene TRBJ2-7; no clear D gene. The CDR3 nucleotides are TGCAGCGTTTATGAGGAGTCCTACGAGCAGTACTTC. It codes for CSVYEESYEQYF.